Following are 31 T cell receptor beta chains from one sample sequenced in a study of T cells in Graves' hyperthyroidism and ophthalmopathy. Amplified TCR beta CDR3 regions came from RNA transcripts. TCR CDR3 underwent first-round RT-PCR with the HTBI primer set. Using its own MiXCR run on the multiplex PCR reads, TCRdb lists one record per CDR3 protein. The table lists 500,000 to 650,000 distinct CDR3 sequences, 14% of them singletons. The specimen was blood. The source of these receptors is a woman aged 50 to 60 with Graves' ophthalmopathy.

This clonotype was found many times. This chain uses TRBV10-3 with TRBJ2-5, with 8 bases that match TRBD2. The V and J ends lost 10 bases and 3 bases, in that order; junction bases with no gene match: 10. CDR3 length: 14 amino acids. The germline gives CDR1 ENHRY, CDR2 SYGVKD. CDR3 in DNA: TGTGCCACGCGACTAGCGTCAACTGAAGAGACCCAGTACTTC. Amino acids: CATRLASTEETQYF.

Many counts were recorded for this clonotype. The CDR3 nucleotides are TGCAGTGCTAGGGGGGAACTAGGGAGGGTCAACAATGAGCAGTTCTTC. Amino acids: CSARGELGRVNNEQFF. The genes are TRBV20-1 and TRBJ2-1; the match to TRBD2 covers 7 bases. The CDR3 contains 16 residues. The V segment lost 3 bases and the J segment 5 bases; nucleotides outside the gene matches: 13. CDR1 is DFQATT and CDR2 is SNEGSKA in the germline V gene (reference sequence).

This chain links TRBV27 with TRBJ1-2; D call uncertain. Germline CDR1 and CDR2: MNHEY and SMNVEV (reference sequence). The CDR3 is made up of 13 amino acids. Trimming stripped 5 bases from V and 7 bases from J, with 14 bases between. The CDR3 is CASSKNLEGGYTF. CDR3 coding DNA: TGTGCCAGCAGTAAGAATTTGGAGGGTGGCTACACCTTC.

Ten or more counts support this clonotype. The rearrangement links TRBV20-1 to TRBJ1-5; 7 nucleotides match TRBD1. J gave up 5 bases and V 3 bases, and 13 bases lay outside the gene matches. CDR1 is DFQATT and CDR2 is SNEGSKA in the germline V gene (reference sequence). The CDR3 sequence is 16 residues long. In DNA, the CDR3 is TGCAGTGCTAGGAAAAGGACAGGTTCGGCCCATCAGCCCCAGCATTTT. Its translation is CSARKRTGSAHQPQHF.

This chain uses TRBV6-1 with TRBJ2-3, with 14 bases lining up with TRBD2. This CDR3 is 19 amino acids long. J gave up 1 base and V 7 bases, and 13 bases lay outside the gene matches. Germline V gene data show CDR1 as MNHNS and CDR2 as SASEGT. As DNA, the CDR3 is TGTGCCAGCACCCCCGGGACTAGCGGGAGAGGGGTCGGCACAGATACGCAGTATTTT. Residues: CASTPGTSGRGVGTDTQYF.

This clonotype was counted ten times or more. J is TRBJ2-7 and V is TRBV5-1; D might be TRBD1 (6 bases). Germline V gene data show CDR1 as SGHRS and CDR2 as YFSETQ. Trimming left V 0 bases short and J 7 bases short, with 23 bases between. CDR3 length: 17 amino acids. DNA of the CDR3: TGCGCCAGCAGCTTGGCCCGGAATTTCAGGGGAGTAATGGAGCAGTACTTC. Amino acids: CASSLARNFRGVMEQYF.

This clonotype was seen many times. This rearrangement joins TRBV28 to TRBJ2-1; TRBD2 matches 15 bases. Germline CDR1 and CDR2: MDHEN and SYDVKM. The ends lost 6 bases at V and 9 bases at J; junction bases unmatched: 9. The CDR3 runs to 16 residues. The CDR3 DNA reads TGTGCCAGCAGGGGTGGGACTAGCGGGAGGTTTGGTGAGCAGTTCTTC. Its protein is CASRGGTSGRFGEQFF.

Concerning this clonotype: This may be a read error, as it is one base from a much larger clone. The final CDR3 position lacks the conserved phenylalanine or tryptophan, pointing to a likely read error. This chain uses TRBV7-9 with TRBJ1-1, with D perhaps TRBD1 (6 bases). The length of the CDR3 is 12 residues. The V end was cut by 4 bases, the J end by 6 bases, with 9 bases between. CDR1 and CDR2 (germline): SEHNR, FQNEAQ (reference sequence). DNA for the CDR3: TGTGCCAGCAGCTCACAGGGCGCTGAAGCTTTCCTT. Encoded protein: CASSSQGAEAFL.

This clonotype has only a few counts. The V and J genes are TRBV28 and TRBJ2-1; D ambiguous. V was clipped by 10 bases and J by 6 bases, with 10 bases between them. This CDR3 is 11 amino acids long. CDR1 MDHEN and CDR2 SYDVKM come from the germline V gene. The DNA for the CDR3 is TGTGCCACCTCGTCCCCCAATGAGCAGTTCTTC. It codes for CATSSPNEQFF.

Notes on this clonotype: The conserved phenylalanine or tryptophan normally closing the CDR3 is absent here, so this likely arose from a read error. V is TRBV18 and J is TRBJ1-6; D is undetermined. Germline CDR1 reads KGHSH; CDR2 reads LQKENI. This CDR3 spans 16 amino acids. The ends were cut back, 2 bases at V and 0 bases at J, with 8 bases in the middle. The CDR3 loop is CASSPIQSSYNSPLHS. Written as DNA, the CDR3 is TGTGCCAGCTCACCAATACAGAGCTCCTATAATTCACCCCTCCACTCT.

This clonotype turned up a few times. The chain joins TRBV7-9 to TRBJ2-6, with 7 positions matching TRBD1. The CDR3 covers 16 residues. Germline V gene sequence: CDR1 SEHNR, CDR2 FQNEAQ (reference sequence). V lost 4 bases, J lost 2 bases, and 5 bases stayed unmatched. This chain's CDR3 is CASSSAQGAGANVLTF. Written as DNA, the CDR3 is TGTGCCAGCAGCTCAGCCCAGGGGGCTGGGGCCAACGTCCTGACTTTC.

Written as DNA, the CDR3 is TGTGCCAGCAGCATCGACAGATCGAACACTGAAGCTTTCTTT. It codes for CASSIDRSNTEAFF. The V call is TRBV7-9, the J call TRBJ1-1; perhaps TRBD1 as D (5 bases). The V gene's germline CDR1 is SEHNR and CDR2 FQNEAQ (reference sequence). Trimming pared 5 bases from V and 1 base from J, leaving 11 bases between. This CDR3 has 14 amino acids.

At least ten counts were recorded for this clonotype. The rearrangement joins TRBV2 to TRBJ2-1, with 8 nucleotides matching TRBD1. V lost 7 bases to trimming and J lost 3 bases; unmatched junction nucleotides: 5. The CDR3 runs to 14 residues. CDR1 and CDR2 (germline): SNHLY, FYNNEI. The CDR3 region has the DNA TGTGCCAGCACCGGACAGGGAGGCTACAATGAGCAGTTCTTC. It translates to CASTGQGGYNEQFF.

The gene calls are TRBV12-3 or TRBV12-4 and TRBJ1-5; D not certain. This CDR3 comprises 13 residues. The ends were cut back, 3 bases at V and 7 bases at J, with 10 bases in the middle. The CDR3 DNA reads as TGTGCCAGCAGTTTCAACTCGGGACAGCCCCAGCATTTT. This gives the protein CASSFNSGQPQHF.

In its sample, this clonotype was seen many times. In DNA form, the CDR3 reads TGCAGTGCTAGCGACAGGGGGCAGCCCCAGCATTTT. Translated: CSASDRGQPQHF. V usage is TRBV20-1 and J usage is TRBJ1-5; 9 bases are shared with TRBD1. In germline, CDR1 is DFQATT, CDR2 SNEGSKA (reference sequence). J gave up 7 bases and V 3 bases, and 1 base lay outside the gene matches. The CDR3 extends over 12 amino acids.

This clonotype was seen only a few times. For the CDR3, the DNA is TGTGCCAGCAGTCTCCCCGGACCCAGCGGAGACTACAATGAGCAGTTCTTC. It translates to CASSLPGPSGDYNEQFF. This chain links TRBV28 with TRBJ2-1, with a tentative D call TRBD2 (5 bases). The length of the CDR3 is 17 residues. Trimming removed 5 bases at V and 3 bases at J, with 20 bases between. Germline V gene lookup returns CDR1 MDHEN and CDR2 SYDVKM.

This clonotype has ten or more counts. This chain joins TRBV7-2 and TRBJ2-7; D ambiguous. The length of the CDR3 is 14 residues. The germline V and J ends were trimmed by 5 bases and 2 bases, with 13 bases remaining between them. Germline V gene lookup returns CDR1 SGHTA and CDR2 FQGNSA. This chain's CDR3 is CASSPRSRAYEQYF. In DNA form, the CDR3 reads TGTGCCAGCAGCCCCCGGTCCCGAGCCTACGAGCAGTACTTC. The variable domain in full, with the rest retrieved from reference TRBV7-2 and TRBJ2-7, is GAGVSQSPSNKVTEKGKDVELRCDPISGHTALYWYRQSLGQGLEFLIYFQGNSAPDKSGLPSDRFSAERTGGSVSTLTIQRTQQEDSAVYLCASSPRSRAYEQYFGPGTRLTVT.

In this sample, this clonotype turned up many times. V usage is TRBV5-1 and J usage is TRBJ1-1; D is unclear. V lost 3 bases, J lost 1 base, and 13 bases lay in between. This CDR3 is 15 amino acids long. Germline assignment: CDR1 SGHRS and CDR2 YFSETQ. The CDR3 sequence: CASSSKGPQNTEAFF. The CDR3 bases are TGCGCCAGCAGCTCCAAAGGGCCCCAGAACACTGAAGCTTTCTTT.

This clonotype was observed at least ten times. This chain joins TRBV7-9 and TRBJ1-1; D may be TRBD1 (6 bases). The CDR3 is made up of 15 amino acids. Per the germline V gene, CDR1 is SEHNR and CDR2 is FQNEAQ (reference sequence). The germline V and J ends were trimmed by 3 bases and 0 bases, with 11 bases remaining between them. The CDR3 sequence: CASSFQQGMNTEAFF. CDR3 DNA: TGTGCCAGCAGCTTTCAACAGGGTATGAACACTGAAGCTTTCTTT.

The sample holds many counts of this clonotype. The chain has TRBV6-1 and TRBJ1-5; D gene uncertain. Per the germline V gene, CDR1 is MNHNS and CDR2 is SASEGT. The CDR3 consists of 13 residues. Deletions cut 0 bases from V and 12 bases from J, with 12 bases between. The chain's CDR3 is CASSEARYFDQHF. For the CDR3, the DNA is TGTGCCAGCAGTGAAGCGCGATATTTTGACCAGCATTTT.

This clonotype was recorded at least ten times. J is TRBJ1-2 and V is TRBV12-3 or TRBV12-4, with no clear D. CDR3 size: 12 residues. The V and J ends lost 4 bases and 8 bases respectively, with 11 bases between them. In nucleotides, the CDR3 is TGTGCCAGCAGTTGGGCGTATAGGGGCTACACCTTC. Protein sequence: CASSWAYRGYTF.

About this clonotype itself: Possible read error: a much larger clone is one base away. The V call is TRBV28, the J call TRBJ1-2; TRBD1 aligns across 7 bases. This CDR3 comprises 16 residues. Germline values: CDR1 MDHEN, CDR2 SYDVKM. For the CDR3, the DNA is TGTGCCAGCAGTTTATCCCGGACAGGAAAAAACTATGTCTACACCTTC. This codes for CASSLSRTGKNYVYTF.

This clonotype was observed a handful of times. The CDR3 protein is CASSPQGAGEKLFF. The CDR3 nucleotides read TGCGCCAGCAGCCCCCAGGGGGCAGGAGAAAAACTGTTTTTT. This chain links TRBV5-1 with TRBJ1-4; 8 bases map to TRBD1. The CDR3 contains 14 residues. Unmatched junction bases numbered 7, after V lost 4 bases and J lost 8 bases. The germline CDR1 and CDR2 sequences are SGHRS and YFSETQ.

This sequence joins TRBV12-3 or TRBV12-4 and TRBJ2-1, with TRBD2 matching over 14 bases. J was trimmed by 8 bases and V by 6 bases; bases with no gene match: 12. The CDR3 loop spans 17 amino acids. The CDR3 DNA reads TGTGCCAGCAGCTCATATAAGGGACTAGCGGGAGCCCATGAGCAGTTCTTC. Translated: CASSSYKGLAGAHEQFF.

This clonotype appeared many times. The chain couples TRBV6-1 to TRBJ1-2; D not certain. CDR3 size: 14 residues. Trimming took 1 base from V and 1 from J, leaving 7 bases between them. Germline loops: CDR1 MNHNS, CDR2 SASEGT. The CDR3 nucleotides read TGTGCCAGCAGTGAAGACGACCGTAACTATGGCTACACCTTC. Translation: CASSEDDRNYGYTF.

The V gene is TRBV29-1, the J gene TRBJ2-3; the D gene is possibly TRBD1 (5 bases). The CDR3 spans 12 residues. V lost 7 bases and J 5 bases, leaving 13 bases between the germline ends. CDR1 and CDR2 from the germline V gene are SQVTM and ANQGSEA. The CDR3 sequence: CSAGAWGDTQYF. The DNA for the CDR3 is TGCAGCGCTGGGGCTTGGGGAGATACGCAGTATTTT.

This clonotype occurred a few times. V is TRBV7-9 and J is TRBJ2-5, with D possibly being TRBD1 (6 bases). This CDR3 has 15 residues. V lost 4 bases and J lost 0, with 12 bases in between. The germline CDR1 and CDR2 sequences are SEHNR and FQNEAQ (reference sequence). The CDR3 nucleotides are TGTGCCAGCAGCTCCCCCCGGGACAACCAAGAGACCCAGTACTTC. Amino acids: CASSSPRDNQETQYF.

The table lists this clonotype with many counts. The chain employs TRBV5-1 and TRBJ2-2; 7 nucleotides line up with TRBD2. The V segment lost 0 bases and the J segment 4 bases; nucleotides outside the gene matches: 6. CDR1 is SGHRS and CDR2 is YFSETQ in the germline V gene. The CDR3 extends over 16 amino acids. The CDR3 sequence is CASSLVLRETTGELFF. The DNA of the CDR3 is TGCGCCAGCAGCTTGGTCTTGCGGGAGACCACCGGGGAGCTGTTTTTT.

The rearrangement uses TRBV28 and TRBJ1-5, with TRBD1 matching over 7 bases. V gave up 3 bases and J gave up 1 base; unmatched junction bases: 6. Per the germline V gene, CDR1 is MDHEN and CDR2 is SYDVKM. This CDR3 has 16 amino acids. CDR3 protein: CASSLWSRGSNQPQHF. The CDR3, as DNA: TGTGCCAGCAGTTTGTGGTCCAGGGGGAGCAATCAGCCCCAGCATTTT.

Many counts were recorded for this clonotype. Here the CDR3 DNA reads TGCAGTGCTAGTCTATTTAGGGCGGGAGGTCGAAGCACAGATACGCAGTATTTT. Amino acids: CSASLFRAGGRSTDTQYF. The rearrangement links TRBV20-1 to TRBJ2-3; the match to TRBD2 covers 8 bases. Germline assignment: CDR1 DFQATT and CDR2 SNEGSKA (reference sequence). CDR3 length: 18 residues. Losses at the gene ends were 3 bases for V and 0 bases for J; bases not matched to a gene: 14.

This clonotype was picked up many times. The chain links TRBV10-3 to TRBJ2-7; TRBD1 matches 9 bases. This CDR3 is 14 amino acids long. V lost 6 bases to trimming and J lost 2 bases; unmatched junction nucleotides: 5. The germline gives CDR1 ENHRY, CDR2 SYGVKD. DNA of the CDR3: TGTGCCATCAGGGAGACAGGGGGAACCTACGAGCAGTACTTC. This sequence encodes CAIRETGGTYEQYF.